This T cell receptor (beta chain) was observed in a study of blood T cell repertoires in COVID-19. Study details: Donors in the United States, Italy and Spain gave samples during acute or convalescent COVID-19. The analysed material was cDNA or gDNA that came from T cells, B-cell-depleted T cells, or PBMCs.

The CDR3 is made up of 19 amino acids. V was pared by 5 bases and J by 0 bases, with 24 bases between. CDR1 is SEHNR and CDR2 is FQNEAQ in the germline V gene (reference sequence). One Seattle source followed patients from active infection through their disease course. As originally analysed: Amplification of reference gene primers provided the estimated nucleated cell counts. Assay used: immunoSEQ multiplex PCR; TCRdb lists only in-frame clones, some missing. The V and J calls and the clone size are those of that table, but D and trimming were determined from the DNA. Counted here are 400,000 to 450,000 clones, around 90% occurring once; the ten biggest clones make up 0.7% to 1%.

Input material: peripheral blood. This clonotype was sampled from a man aged 18 to 29 with COVID-19, enrolled during active disease. The chain uses TRBV7-9 and TRBJ2-3; a possible D gene is TRBD2 (7 bases). The CDR3 DNA sequence: TGTGCCAGCAGCCTTCCCGTTGCGCGGGGGCCGAGGAGCACAGATACGCAGTATTTT. This encodes CASSLPVARGPRSTDTQYF.